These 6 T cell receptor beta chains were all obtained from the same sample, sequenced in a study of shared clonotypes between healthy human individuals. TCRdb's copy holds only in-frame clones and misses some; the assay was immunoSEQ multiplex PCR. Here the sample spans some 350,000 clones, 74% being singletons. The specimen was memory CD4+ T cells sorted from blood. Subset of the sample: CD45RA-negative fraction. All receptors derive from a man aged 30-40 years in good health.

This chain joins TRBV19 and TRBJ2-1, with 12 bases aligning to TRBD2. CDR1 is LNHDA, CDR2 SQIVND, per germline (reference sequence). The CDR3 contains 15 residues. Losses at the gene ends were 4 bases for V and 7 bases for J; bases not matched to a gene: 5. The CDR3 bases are TGTGCCAGTAGTAAGACTAGCGGGAGTATGAATGAGCAGTTCTTC. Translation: CASSKTSGSMNEQFF.

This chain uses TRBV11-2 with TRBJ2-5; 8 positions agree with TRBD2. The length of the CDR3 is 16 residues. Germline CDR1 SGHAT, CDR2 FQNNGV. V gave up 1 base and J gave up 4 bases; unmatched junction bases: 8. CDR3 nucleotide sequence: TGTGCCAGCAGCTTAGGTCCGGGAGGGGGAGTAGAGACCCAGTACTTC. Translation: CASSLGPGGGVETQYF. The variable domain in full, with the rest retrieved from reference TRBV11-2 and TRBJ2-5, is EAGVAQSPRYKIIEKRQSVAFWCNPISGHATLYWYQQILGQGPKLLIQFQNNGVVDDSQLPKDRFSAERLKGVDSTLKIQPAKLEDSAVYLCASSLGPGGGVETQYFGPGTRLLVL.

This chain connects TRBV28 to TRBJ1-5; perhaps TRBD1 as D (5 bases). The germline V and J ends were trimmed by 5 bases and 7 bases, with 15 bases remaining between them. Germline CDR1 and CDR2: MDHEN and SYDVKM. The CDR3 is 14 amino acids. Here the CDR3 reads CASSGGVTNQPQHF. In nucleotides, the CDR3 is TGTGCCAGCAGTGGGGGGGTGACGAACCAGCCCCAGCATTTT.

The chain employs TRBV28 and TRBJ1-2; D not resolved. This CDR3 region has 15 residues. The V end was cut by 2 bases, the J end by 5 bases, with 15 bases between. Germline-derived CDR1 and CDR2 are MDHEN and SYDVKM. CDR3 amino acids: CASSLSNSRDYGYTF. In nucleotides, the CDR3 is TGTGCCAGCAGTTTAAGTAACTCGCGCGATTATGGCTACACCTTC.

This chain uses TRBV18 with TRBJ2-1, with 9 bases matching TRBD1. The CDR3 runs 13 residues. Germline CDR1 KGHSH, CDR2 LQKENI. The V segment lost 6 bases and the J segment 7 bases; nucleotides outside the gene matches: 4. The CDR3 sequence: CASSRQGGNEQFF. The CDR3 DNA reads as TGTGCCAGCTCCCGACAGGGGGGGAATGAGCAGTTCTTC.

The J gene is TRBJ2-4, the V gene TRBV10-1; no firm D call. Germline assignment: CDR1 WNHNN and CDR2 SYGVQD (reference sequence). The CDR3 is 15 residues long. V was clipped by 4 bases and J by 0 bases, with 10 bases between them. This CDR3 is CASSGSRGAKNIQYF. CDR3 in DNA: TGCGCCAGCAGTGGGTCTAGAGGAGCCAAAAACATTCAGTACTTC.